This T cell receptor (beta chain) derives from a study of blood T cell repertoires in COVID-19. The overall study: The analysed material was cDNA or gDNA that came from T cells, B-cell-depleted T cells, or PBMCs.

J lost 3 bases, V lost 6 bases, and 3 bases had no gene match. CDR1 MNHEY and CDR2 SVGAGI come from the germline V gene. This CDR3 spans 13 amino acids. Source study methods: It was from reference gene primer amplification that nucleated cell counts were estimated. The assay was immunoSEQ multiplex PCR, and TCRdb's table has in-frame clones only and misses some. V and J calls and clone size are those listed in that table; D and trimming were worked out from the DNA. Among 96,000 or so clones listed, roughly 90% were seen once. While infection was still active, Seattle patients were enrolled and then followed longitudinally.

The specimen was peripheral blood. V and J are TRBV6-5 and TRBJ1-2, with 8 positions matching TRBD1. The sequence was obtained from a human donor with COVID-19, enrolled during active disease. The donor label of this sample is uncertain. CDR3 sequence: CASSLQGDYGYTF. DNA for the CDR3: TGTGCCAGCAGCCTACAGGGGGACTATGGCTACACCTTC.